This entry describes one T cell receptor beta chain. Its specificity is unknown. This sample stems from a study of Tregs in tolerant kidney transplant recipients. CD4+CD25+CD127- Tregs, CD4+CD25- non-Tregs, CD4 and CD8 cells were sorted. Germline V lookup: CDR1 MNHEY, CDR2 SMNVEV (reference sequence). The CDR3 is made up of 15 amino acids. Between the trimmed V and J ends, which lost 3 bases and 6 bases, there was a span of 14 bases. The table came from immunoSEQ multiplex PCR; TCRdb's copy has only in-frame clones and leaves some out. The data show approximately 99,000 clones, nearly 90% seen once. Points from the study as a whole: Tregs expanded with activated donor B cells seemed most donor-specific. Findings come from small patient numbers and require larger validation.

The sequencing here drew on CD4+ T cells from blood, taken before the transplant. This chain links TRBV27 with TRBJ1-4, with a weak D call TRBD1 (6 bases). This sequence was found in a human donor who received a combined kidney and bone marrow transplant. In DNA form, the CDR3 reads TGTGCCAGCAGTTTTGGGAGGGGGGGGTATGAAAAACTGTTTTTT. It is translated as CASSFGRGGYEKLFF.